This T cell receptor (beta chain) was identified in a study of cytomegalovirus exposure and HLA in healthy donors. Looking at the study overall: Prior work identified around 110 million unique TCR beta sequences in some 180 million T cells. Findings and caveats of the study: Fewer N-insertions (relative to the approximately 700-donor mean) were reportedly seen in an Asian-associated ancestry cluster in a later analysis.

PCR was performed using 60 Vbeta and 13 Jbeta primers. Sequenced by immunoSEQ multiplex PCR; TCRdb stores in-frame clones only, minus some. The data hold some 180,000 clones, with 65% to 85% observed a single time. In regard to this clone: Its target is not known.

CDR3 length: 12 residues. Trimming shortened V by 2 bases and J by 6 bases, and 8 bases separated the two germline ends. Germline values: CDR1 LNHNV, CDR2 YYDKDF (reference sequence). The receptor was isolated from a girl between 10 and 17 years old in good health and CMV-seropositive. Input material: PBMCs. The rearrangement joins TRBV15 to TRBJ2-7; weak D call: TRBD1 (5 bases). The CDR3 sequence is CATSRQGGEQYF. The CDR3 DNA follows: TGTGCCACCAGCAGACAGGGTGGCGAGCAGTACTTC.